This TCR beta chain was obtained from a study of shared clonotypes between healthy human individuals (dated by TCRdb to the early 2020s). With regard to the full study: The cohort included a few men and two women between 18 and 49 years of age. To estimate repertoire size and how much clonotype sharing occurs between individuals, the study deeply sequenced the blood TCR repertoires of roughly 5 healthy adults. To increase sequencing depth and limit assay-specific biases, different laboratories used diverse techniques to prepare libraries and sequence TCR repertoires. Between about 0.85 and 9.5 billion PBMCs per donor were obtained by leukapheresis. Paper-wide results and their limitations: Based on pairwise subsampling, the degree of clonotype sharing among donors was expected to be affected by sequencing depth. Because the study included a small number of donors, the genetic and exposure-history diversity represented was limited. Sampling was limited to blood, and TCR repertoires in tissue likely differ from TCR repertoires in blood.

This clone was seen only a few times. No cognate antigen has been identified for it. It has no much larger one-base neighbor in the sample; base qualities were not kept. Inclusive of the bounding cysteine and phenylalanine, the CDR3 is 14 residues long. Just the 42-base CDR3 DNA is kept, in frame starting at base 1. CDR1 and CDR2, per the germline V gene (reference sequence), are SGHAT and FQDESV. Trimming takes 5 bases off V and 6 bases off J; junction bases not matched to a gene: 6. TCR CDR3 regions were amplified from genomic DNA by multiplex PCR using the deep immunoSEQ assay. Extracted genomic DNA from each cell subset was distributed evenly across all wells of several immunoSEQ 96-well plates, and each plate was treated as a replicate. For unsorted PBMC, each replicate PCR was loaded with approximately 300 ng genomic DNA, equivalent to roughly 33,000 T cell genomes. Ten immunoSEQ deep assay plates were used to sequence unsorted PBMC genomic DNA. Purified libraries were quantified with a Qubit 3.0 fluorometer, sized on a Bioanalyzer 2100, and re-quantified with the KAPA Library Quantification kit. Every immunoSEQ 96-well plate was sequenced on a dedicated single-read 150-cycle Illumina NextSeq 550 flow cell. Turning to the authors' computational methods: The immunoSEQ output contained only junctional sequences without quality scores, so filtering could not match that applied to full-length reads. Sequences were annotated with PyIR, a Python wrapper for IgBLAST v1.9, and V/J genes and CDR3 were assigned using IMGT germline references. Reads were removed for weak V/J assignments (E-value above 1e-6), missing CDR3, stop codons, out-of-frame junctions, or ambiguous translated residues. A V3J clonotype was defined by an identical inferred V gene, J gene, and CDR3 amino acid sequence. The percentage overlap between two repertoires was calculated by dividing the number of shared unique clonotypes by the size of the smaller repertoire. Three approaches were used to assess repertoire richness: RTK rarefaction, the Chao1 estimator, and Recon v2.1 estimates of unobserved clonotypes. This is the immuneACCESS table as TCRdb keeps it, with only in-frame sequences that have V and J called. A part of the clones is gone; compared with another copy, unresolved V genes explain less than half, and the rest is unexplained. V and J calls and clone size are given by that table; D and trimming were obtained from the DNA. Here the sample has about 490,000 clones; about 72% occur a single time. The ten largest clones capture more than 10% of the sample.

The donors were healthy, HIV-negative adults who had no recently reported acute infections or vaccinations. Only Caucasian adults living in Nashville, Tennessee, USA were represented among the donors. For unsorted samples, approximately 81 million PBMCs were counted, and genomic DNA was extracted using the QIAamp DNA Blood Mini kit. Blood was collected by leukapheresis, and PBMCs were isolated by Ficoll-Histopaque density gradient centrifugation and then cryopreserved in liquid nitrogen vapor phase. Rearrangement joined TRBV11-1 to TRBJ2-1; TRBD2 matches 8 bases in the middle. Material for sequencing was PBMCs. The clonotype originates from a woman between 40 and 50 years old in good health. Some clones in this sample may be carry-over from other donors' samples. The CDR3 loop reads CASSRSGNRNEQFF. The DNA sequence follows: TGTGCCAGCAGCCGTAGCGGGAATCGCAATGAGCAGTTCTTC.